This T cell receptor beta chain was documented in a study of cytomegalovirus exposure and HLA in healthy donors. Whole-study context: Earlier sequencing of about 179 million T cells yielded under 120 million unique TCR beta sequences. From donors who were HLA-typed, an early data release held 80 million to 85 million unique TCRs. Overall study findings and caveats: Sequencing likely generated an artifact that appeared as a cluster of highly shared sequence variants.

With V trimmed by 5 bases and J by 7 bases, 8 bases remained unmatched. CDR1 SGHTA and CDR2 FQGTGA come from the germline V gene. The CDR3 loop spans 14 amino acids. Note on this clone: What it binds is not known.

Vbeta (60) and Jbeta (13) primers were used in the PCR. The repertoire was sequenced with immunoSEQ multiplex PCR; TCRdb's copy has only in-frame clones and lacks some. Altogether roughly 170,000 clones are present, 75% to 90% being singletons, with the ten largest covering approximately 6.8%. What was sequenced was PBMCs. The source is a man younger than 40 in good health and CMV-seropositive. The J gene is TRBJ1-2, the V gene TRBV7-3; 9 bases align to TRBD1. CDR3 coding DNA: TGTGCCAGCAGCGCTACAGGGGGCGCCGCTGGCTACACCTTC. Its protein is CASSATGGAAGYTF.